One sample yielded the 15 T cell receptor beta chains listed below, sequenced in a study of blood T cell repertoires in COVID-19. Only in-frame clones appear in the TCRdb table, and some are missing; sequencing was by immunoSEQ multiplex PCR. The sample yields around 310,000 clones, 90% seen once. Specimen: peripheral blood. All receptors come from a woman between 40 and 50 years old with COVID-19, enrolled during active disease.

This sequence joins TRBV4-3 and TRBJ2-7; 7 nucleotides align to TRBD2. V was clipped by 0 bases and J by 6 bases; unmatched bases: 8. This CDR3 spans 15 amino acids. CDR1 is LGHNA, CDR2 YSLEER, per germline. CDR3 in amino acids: CASSQDYRLAGEQYF. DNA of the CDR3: TGCGCCAGCAGCCAAGATTATCGACTAGCTGGCGAGCAGTACTTC.

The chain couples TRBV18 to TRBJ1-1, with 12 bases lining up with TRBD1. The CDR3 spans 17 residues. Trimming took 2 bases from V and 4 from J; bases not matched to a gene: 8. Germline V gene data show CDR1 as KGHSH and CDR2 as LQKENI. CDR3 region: CASSPGDRGRLGTEAFF. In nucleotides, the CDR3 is TGTGCCAGCTCACCAGGGGACAGGGGGCGGTTGGGCACTGAAGCTTTCTTT.

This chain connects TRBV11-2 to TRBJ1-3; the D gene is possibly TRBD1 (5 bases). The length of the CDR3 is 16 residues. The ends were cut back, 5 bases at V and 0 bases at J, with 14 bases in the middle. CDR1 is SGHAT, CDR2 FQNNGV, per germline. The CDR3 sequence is CASSEGTGVSGNTIYF. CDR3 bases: TGTGCCAGCAGCGAAGGGACTGGAGTCTCTGGAAACACCATATATTTT.

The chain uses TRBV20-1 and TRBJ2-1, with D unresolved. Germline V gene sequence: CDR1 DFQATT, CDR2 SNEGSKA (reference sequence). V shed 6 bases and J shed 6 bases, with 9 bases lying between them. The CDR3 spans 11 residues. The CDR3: CSAAYLNEQFF. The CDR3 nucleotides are TGCAGTGCCGCCTACCTCAATGAGCAGTTCTTC.

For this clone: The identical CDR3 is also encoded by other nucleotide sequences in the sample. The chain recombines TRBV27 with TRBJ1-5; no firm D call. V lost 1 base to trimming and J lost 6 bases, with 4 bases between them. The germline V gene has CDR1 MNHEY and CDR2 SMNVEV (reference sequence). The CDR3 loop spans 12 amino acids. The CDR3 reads CASSLYGQPQHF. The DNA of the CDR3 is TGTGCCAGCAGTTTATACGGTCAGCCCCAGCATTTT.

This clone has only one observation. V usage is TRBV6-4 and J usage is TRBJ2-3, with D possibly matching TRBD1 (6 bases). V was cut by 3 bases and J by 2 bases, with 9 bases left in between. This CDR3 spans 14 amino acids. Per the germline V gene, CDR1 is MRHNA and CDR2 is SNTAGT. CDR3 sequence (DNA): TGTGCCAGCAGTGAGCAGGGGTACACAGATACGCAGTATTTT. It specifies CASSEQGYTDTQYF.

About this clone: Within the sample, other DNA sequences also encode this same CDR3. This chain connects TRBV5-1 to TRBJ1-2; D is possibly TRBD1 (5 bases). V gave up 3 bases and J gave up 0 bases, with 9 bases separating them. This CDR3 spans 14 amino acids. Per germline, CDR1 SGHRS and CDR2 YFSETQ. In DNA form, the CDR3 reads TGCGCCAGCAGCTCCCAGGGATCTAACTATGGCTACACCTTC. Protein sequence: CASSSQGSNYGYTF.

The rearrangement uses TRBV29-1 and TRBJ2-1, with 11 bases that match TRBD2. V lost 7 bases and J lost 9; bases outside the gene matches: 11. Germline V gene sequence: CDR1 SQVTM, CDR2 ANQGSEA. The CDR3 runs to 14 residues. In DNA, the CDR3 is TGCAGCGGCCAAACTAGCGGGGGAAGGGGTGAGCAGTTCTTC. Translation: CSGQTSGGRGEQFF.

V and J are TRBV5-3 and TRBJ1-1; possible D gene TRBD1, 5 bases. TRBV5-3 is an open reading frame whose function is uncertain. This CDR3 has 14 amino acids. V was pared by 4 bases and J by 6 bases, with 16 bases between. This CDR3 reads CARSPPNRSPEAFF. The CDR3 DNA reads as TGTGCCAGAAGCCCCCCAAACAGGTCCCCTGAAGCTTTCTTT.

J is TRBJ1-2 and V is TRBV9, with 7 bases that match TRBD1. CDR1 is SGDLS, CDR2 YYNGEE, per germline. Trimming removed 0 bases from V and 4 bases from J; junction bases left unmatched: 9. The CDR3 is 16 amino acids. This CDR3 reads CASSVGSRGLVYGYTF. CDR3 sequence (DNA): TGTGCCAGCAGCGTAGGGTCGAGGGGGCTGGTCTATGGCTACACCTTC.

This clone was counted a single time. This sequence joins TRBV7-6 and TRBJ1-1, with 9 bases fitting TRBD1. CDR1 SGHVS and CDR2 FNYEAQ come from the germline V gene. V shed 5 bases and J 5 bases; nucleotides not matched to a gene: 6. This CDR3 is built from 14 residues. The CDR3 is CASSPTGGRTEAFF. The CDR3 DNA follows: TGTGCCAGCAGCCCCACAGGGGGCCGAACTGAAGCTTTCTTT.

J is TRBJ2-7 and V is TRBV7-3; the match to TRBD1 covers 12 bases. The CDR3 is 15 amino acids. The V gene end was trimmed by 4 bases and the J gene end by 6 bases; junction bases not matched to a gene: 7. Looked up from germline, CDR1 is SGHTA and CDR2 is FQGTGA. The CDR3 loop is CASSSAGTGGSEQYF. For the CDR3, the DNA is TGTGCCAGCAGCTCGGCCGGGACAGGGGGCTCCGAGCAGTACTTC.

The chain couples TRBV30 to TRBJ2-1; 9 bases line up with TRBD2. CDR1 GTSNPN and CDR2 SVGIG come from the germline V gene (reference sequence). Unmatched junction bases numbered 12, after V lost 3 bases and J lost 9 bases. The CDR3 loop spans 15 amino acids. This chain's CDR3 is CAWSGVGAGGSEQFF. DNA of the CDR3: TGTGCCTGGAGCGGTGTTGGAGCGGGAGGTAGTGAGCAGTTCTTC.

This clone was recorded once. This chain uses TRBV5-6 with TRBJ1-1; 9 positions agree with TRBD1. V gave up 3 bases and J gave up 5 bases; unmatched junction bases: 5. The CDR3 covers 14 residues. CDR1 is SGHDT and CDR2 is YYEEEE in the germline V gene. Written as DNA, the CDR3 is TGTGCCAGCAGCTCGCCGACAGGGGGGACTGAAGCTTTCTTT. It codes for CASSSPTGGTEAFF.

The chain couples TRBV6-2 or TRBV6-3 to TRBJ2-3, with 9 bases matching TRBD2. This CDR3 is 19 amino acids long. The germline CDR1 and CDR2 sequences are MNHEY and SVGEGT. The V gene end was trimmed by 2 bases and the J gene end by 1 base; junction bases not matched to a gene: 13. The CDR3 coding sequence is TGTGCCAGCAGTTACATGGGAGTAGCGGGGGCCCGACGCACAGATACGCAGTATTTT. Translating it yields CASSYMGVAGARRTDTQYF.